Included here is one T cell receptor beta chain sequence, with context. This clone was detected only once. There is no known antigen for this receptor. The sample holds no much larger clone one base away, and base qualities are not on file. CDR1 and CDR2 are drawn from the germline V gene: MDHEN, SYDVKM. The CDR3 covers 15 residues, taking in both the cysteine and the phenylalanine. Just CDR3 DNA is preserved here, 45 bases in frame from base 1. V trim: 5 bases; J trim: 1 base; unmatched bases: 5. Genomic DNA was extracted from sorted cells for sequencing of the TCRbeta CDR3 region. TCRbeta CDR3 regions were sequenced using the immunoSEQ Assay. Held by TCRdb, this immuneACCESS table contains in-frame sequences only and omits some clones. Under half of the omission traces to an unresolved V gene where checked; the cause of the rest is unknown. For this sample there are roughly 15,000 clones; roughly 86% appear just once. The top ten clones comprise over 2% of the sample.

The trial excluded patients who had a history of autoimmune disease or were on systemic immunosuppression. In every dose cohort, peripheral blood was drawn for TCR sequencing at baseline, cycle 4 day 1, and cycle 7 day 1. The samples were taken from a phase I, first-in-human, multicenter, open-label dose-escalation trial of ivuxolimab. The trial enrolled adults with locally advanced or metastatic head and neck squamous cell, hepatocellular, melanoma or renal cell carcinoma. CD4+ and CD8+ T cells were sorted separately from peripheral blood before TCR sequencing. The data are from a study of OX40 agonist ivuxolimab in advanced cancers. In terms of the full investigation: Ivuxolimab was an agonistic, fully human IgG2 monoclonal antibody directed against OX40 (CD134), a costimulatory receptor. Intravenous ivuxolimab was administered to patients every 2 weeks at six dose levels: 0.01, 0.1, 0.3, 1.5, 3 and 10 mg/kg. Of the roughly 52 patients in dose escalation, around 19 had hepatocellular carcinoma, around 15 had melanoma, 9 had renal cell carcinoma and 9 had head and neck cancer. In the dose-escalation cohort, nearly 85% of patients were male, and the mean age was 60 years with a range of about 23 to 79. Prior anti-PD-1, anti-PD-L1 or anti-CTLA-4 therapy was permitted, and 30% to 45% of dose-escalation patients had received checkpoint inhibitors. Partial responses were achieved by three dose-escalation patients, of whom one had hepatocellular carcinoma and two had cutaneous melanoma. The point of sequencing TCRbeta in the periphery was to test whether ivuxolimab changed TCR sequence diversity and drove clonal T-cell expansion. The paper covers the monotherapy dose-escalation part of the phase I ivuxolimab trial, which included N ≈ 50 patients.

The paper as a whole reports these results and caveats: The antigen specificity of the peripheral T cells that underwent clonal expansion was not determined. Partial responders in the 0.1-3.0 mg/kg groups had among the lowest normalized peripheral clonal expansion, especially among CD8+ T cells. On average, CD8+ T cells showed more expanded clones than CD4+ T cells after ivuxolimab. Low levels of normalized T-cell clonal expansion were also seen in some patients who did not respond. Clonal expansion of both CD4+ and CD8+ blood T cells was observed from baseline to week 6 at doses 0.1 to 3.0 mg/kg.

The sequence joins TRBV28 to TRBJ2-3; 8 bases in between match TRBD1. The sample was CD4+ or CD8+ T cells sorted from blood, taken in a trial of the OX40 agonist ivuxolimab. This receptor was taken from an adult with an advanced solid tumor such as melanoma, head and neck, liver or kidney cancer. The CDR3 loop reads CASSVPGQGTDTQYF. In nucleotides, the sequence is TGTGCCAGCAGTGTACCGGGACAGGGCACAGATACGCAGTATTTT.